Following are 22 T cell receptor beta chains from one sample sequenced in a study of shared clonotypes between healthy human individuals. Generated by immunoSEQ multiplex PCR, the TCRdb table keeps only in-frame clones and is missing some. Among roughly 590,000 clones listed, 95% to 96% were seen once. CD45RO-negative CD8 cells positively selected for CCR7 made up the naive population, which excluded terminally differentiated effector memory CD45RA+ cells. Sequenced input: naive CD8+ T cells sorted from blood. The receptors were sampled from a woman younger than 45 in good health.

The chain employs TRBV15 and TRBJ2-5, with a tentative D call TRBD2 (5 bases). CDR1 and CDR2 (germline): LNHNV, YYDKDF (reference sequence). The CDR3 has 16 residues. V shed 5 bases and J shed 5 bases, with 21 bases lying between them. CDR3 coding DNA: TGTGCCACCAGCGCACGGACTGAAGGGCAGAGGGAGACCCAGTACTTC. Translated: CATSARTEGQRETQYF.

The chain is built from TRBV29-1 and TRBJ2-1; no reliable D call. Germline CDR1 and CDR2: SQVTM and ANQGSEA. V gave up 1 base and J gave up 4 bases, with 11 bases separating them. This CDR3 has 14 amino acids. The CDR3 region has the DNA TGCAGCGTTGAAGGTCCCACCTCATACAATGAGCAGTTCTTC. This codes for CSVEGPTSYNEQFF.

This chain uses TRBV5-6 with TRBJ2-5; D perhaps matches TRBD2 (5 bases). The CDR3 contains 14 residues. Germline values: CDR1 SGHDT, CDR2 YYEEEE. V lost 1 base to trimming and J lost 4 bases, with 11 bases between them. CDR3 bases: TGTGCCAGCAGCTTGCATGGGAGCGGAGAGACCCAGTACTTC. Encoded protein: CASSLHGSGETQYF.

This sequence joins TRBV14 and TRBJ1-2; TRBD1 might be the D (5 bases). V was pared by 4 bases and J by 7 bases, with 10 bases between. Germline CDR1 and CDR2: SGHDN and FVKESK. The CDR3 covers 12 residues. The CDR3 reads CASSPPGTGYTF. The CDR3 DNA reads as TGTGCCAGCAGCCCCCCGGGGACTGGCTACACCTTC.

The V gene is TRBV15, the J gene TRBJ1-5; perhaps TRBD1 as D (6 bases). In germline, CDR1 is LNHNV, CDR2 YYDKDF (reference sequence). The CDR3 has 16 residues. The germline V and J ends were trimmed by 1 base and 3 bases, with 13 bases remaining between them. DNA of the CDR3: TGTGCCACCAGCAGAGGGCTGGACAGCCTCAATCAGCCCCAGCATTTT. Encoded protein: CATSRGLDSLNQPQHF.

The chain has TRBV27 and TRBJ2-7; 10 nucleotides agree with TRBD2. The CDR3 loop spans 14 amino acids. V gave up 6 bases and J gave up 5 bases; unmatched junction bases: 7. Germline CDR1 MNHEY, CDR2 SMNVEV (reference sequence). Written as DNA, the CDR3 is TGTGCCAGCAGCCCAGGGCTAGCGGGAGACGAGCAGTACTTC. Translating gives CASSPGLAGDEQYF.

A single count supports this clone. The V gene is TRBV9, the J gene TRBJ2-3; D may correspond to TRBD1 or TRBD2 (5 bases each). The germline CDR1 and CDR2 sequences are SGDLS and YYNGEE. V lost 5 bases, J lost 1 base, and 17 bases lay in between. This CDR3 comprises 16 residues. This CDR3 is CASSGEGPGRTDTQYF. DNA for the CDR3: TGTGCCAGCAGTGGTGAGGGACCGGGGCGCACAGATACGCAGTATTTT.

V usage is TRBV2 and J usage is TRBJ1-2; 8 bases match TRBD1. The V and J ends lost 8 bases and 5 bases, in that order; junction bases with no gene match: 19. CDR1 is SNHLY, CDR2 FYNNEI, per germline. CDR3 length equals 17 residues. This chain's CDR3 is CASYSGTGSLLGYGYTF. The CDR3 DNA follows: TGTGCCAGCTACTCGGGGACAGGATCCCTATTGGGATATGGCTACACCTTC.

The rearrangement uses TRBV7-9 and TRBJ2-2; D remains unclear. Germline CDR1 and CDR2: SEHNR and FQNEAQ (reference sequence). Trimming pared 4 bases from V and 3 bases from J, leaving 15 bases between. The CDR3 spans 16 residues. The CDR3 bases are TGTGCCAGCAGCTCAGGACCCTCGACCGACACCGGGGAGCTGTTTTTT. Protein product: CASSSGPSTDTGELFF.

The chain joins TRBV11-2 to TRBJ2-1, with a possible D match to TRBD2 (6 bases). The CDR3 has 14 residues. V was trimmed by 5 bases and J by 3 bases, leaving 11 bases between them. The germline gives CDR1 SGHAT, CDR2 FQNNGV. CDR3 loop: CASSKRDFYNEQFF. CDR3 sequence (DNA): TGTGCCAGCAGCAAACGGGACTTCTACAATGAGCAGTTCTTC. The whole variable domain, filled in from reference TRBV11-2 and TRBJ2-1, reads EAGVAQSPRYKIIEKRQSVAFWCNPISGHATLYWYQQILGQGPKLLIQFQNNGVVDDSQLPKDRFSAERLKGVDSTLKIQPAKLEDSAVYLCASSKRDFYNEQFFGPGTRLTVL.

The chain is built from TRBV28 and TRBJ1-6, with D unclear. This CDR3 spans 15 amino acids. Trimming removed 2 bases at V and 4 bases at J, with 9 bases between. Germline CDR1 MDHEN, CDR2 SYDVKM. This CDR3 reads CASSLVAGYNSPLHF. CDR3 coding DNA: TGTGCCAGCAGTTTAGTTGCGGGTTATAATTCACCCCTCCACTTT.

The V gene is TRBV19, the J gene TRBJ2-3; 14 nucleotides match TRBD2. With 3 bases clipped from V and 1 base from J, the junction kept 12 bases outside the gene matches. Germline V gene data show CDR1 as LNHDA and CDR2 as SQIVND (reference sequence). This CDR3 contains 20 residues. The DNA of the CDR3 is TGTGCCAGTAGTATCCTGATAGGGACTAGCGGGAGAGGCGGCACAGATACGCAGTATTTT. Amino acid sequence: CASSILIGTSGRGGTDTQYF. The variable domain in full, with the rest retrieved from reference TRBV19 and TRBJ2-3, is DGGITQSPKYLFRKEGQNVTLSCEQNLNHDAMYWYRQDPGQGLRLIYYSQIVNDFQKGDIAEGYSVSREKKESFPLTVTSAQKNPTAFYLCASSILIGTSGRGGTDTQYFGPGTRLTVL.

The chain couples TRBV13 to TRBJ2-7, with D perhaps TRBD1 or TRBD2 (6 bases each). Germline V gene sequence: CDR1 PRHDT, CDR2 FYEKMQ (reference sequence). Trimming took 0 bases from V and 6 from J, leaving 18 bases between them. The CDR3 covers 16 residues. CDR3 sequence reads: CASSLGLRGAWSEQYF. The CDR3 DNA reads TGTGCCAGCAGCTTAGGCCTAAGGGGGGCGTGGAGCGAGCAGTACTTC.

CDR3 bases: TGTGCCAGCAGTTTGGTGGGGGGCGACGGGCCGGGGTCCTACGAGCAGTACTTC. Translation gives CASSLVGGDGPGSYEQYF. The chain links TRBV27 to TRBJ2-7; D is perhaps TRBD1 or TRBD2 (6 bases each). Trimming pared 3 bases from V and 1 base from J, leaving 22 bases between. Germline V CDR1 and CDR2: MNHEY, SMNVEV (reference sequence). This CDR3 contains 18 residues.

The V and J genes are TRBV6-5 and TRBJ2-1, with 8 positions matching TRBD2. CDR1 and CDR2 from the germline V gene are MNHEY and SVGAGI. Trimming cost V 0 bases and J 8 bases; bases outside gene matches: 9. This CDR3 comprises 16 residues. In nucleotides, the CDR3 is TGTGCCAGCAGTTACTCGATGTCCAGCGGGAGTGATGAGCAGTTCTTC. Amino acid sequence: CASSYSMSSGSDEQFF.

The chain is built from TRBV13 and TRBJ2-7; the D call may be TRBD1 or TRBD2 (5 bases each). Germline CDR1 reads PRHDT; CDR2 reads FYEKMQ (reference sequence). There are 15 residues in the CDR3. V lost 5 bases and J lost 2, with 16 bases in between. The CDR3 sequence is CASSEAGSAPYEQYF. The CDR3 nucleotides are TGTGCCAGCAGCGAAGCAGGGAGCGCTCCCTACGAGCAGTACTTC.

This rearrangement joins TRBV10-1 to TRBJ2-3; D may be TRBD1 (5 bases). Trimming stripped 4 bases from V and 6 bases from J, with 11 bases between. Germline V lookup: CDR1 WNHNN, CDR2 SYGVQD (reference sequence). This CDR3 region has 13 residues. The CDR3 nucleotides read TGCGCCAGCAGTGGGGGCCTTACGGATACGCAGTATTTT. Amino acid sequence: CASSGGLTDTQYF.

This clone showed up just once. The chain carries TRBV19 and TRBJ2-3; 11 bases match TRBD2. The CDR3 contains 18 residues. The germline V gene has CDR1 LNHDA and CDR2 SQIVND (reference sequence). After removal of 6 bases from V and 2 bases from J, the junction contained 13 bases not matched to a gene. CDR3 coding DNA: TGTGCCAGTAGCCCGGGACTAGCGGAAAGGGGGCTCACAGATACGCAGTATTTT. This encodes CASSPGLAERGLTDTQYF.

This chain joins TRBV13 and TRBJ1-2; D gene unclear. V dropped 5 bases and J dropped 3 bases, with 13 bases sitting between them. The V gene's germline CDR1 is PRHDT and CDR2 FYEKMQ (reference sequence). The CDR3 has 14 residues. Written as DNA, the CDR3 is TGTGCCAGCAGCCCGAGGTACGTCGACTATGGCTACACCTTC. Its protein product is CASSPRYVDYGYTF.

The V and J genes are TRBV9 and TRBJ2-5; TRBD1 matches at 7 bases. Trimming took 2 bases from V and 5 from J; bases not matched to a gene: 9. Germline loops: CDR1 SGDLS, CDR2 YYNGEE. The CDR3 covers 15 residues. The CDR3 here is CASSVTGAGGETQYF. In nucleotides, the CDR3 is TGTGCCAGCAGCGTTACAGGGGCGGGTGGGGAGACCCAGTACTTC.

The rearrangement links TRBV28 to TRBJ2-3; 11 bases match TRBD2. After removal of 3 bases from V and 4 bases from J, the junction contained 15 bases not matched to a gene. CDR1 and CDR2 from the germline V gene are MDHEN and SYDVKM. The CDR3 is 19 residues long. The CDR3 sequence: CASSFPPSGRIAVSDTQYF. In nucleotides, the CDR3 is TGTGCCAGCAGTTTCCCCCCTAGCGGGAGGATTGCTGTATCAGATACGCAGTATTTT.

The V call is TRBV5-4, the J call TRBJ2-2, with TRBD1 as a possible D gene (6 bases). Germline V gives CDR1 SGHNT, CDR2 YYREEE (reference sequence). The CDR3 covers 14 residues. V lost 0 bases and J 4 bases, leaving 7 bases between the germline ends. The CDR3 sequence is CASSLVGATGELFF. For the CDR3, the DNA is TGTGCCAGCAGCTTGGTGGGGGCCACCGGGGAGCTGTTTTTT.